This T cell receptor beta chain was sequenced for a study of blood T cell repertoires in COVID-19. Study-level information: The cDNA or gDNA used as material had been derived from T cells, B-cell-depleted T cells, or PBMCs.

Source study methods: Reference gene primer amplification gave nucleated cell count estimates. Only in-frame clones appear in the TCRdb table, and some are missing; sequencing was by immunoSEQ multiplex PCR. The V and J calls and the clone size are those of that table, but D and trimming were determined from the DNA. The profile shows 250,000 or so clones, around 89% of them singletons. In assigning cohorts, the study relied on participant-reported clinical history. Two consecutive negative NP/OP PCR tests, clearance, or resolved symptoms defined Cohort 3 recovery. The sequenced sample consisted of PBMCs or T cells enriched from blood (not recorded which). This receptor was taken from a man between 35 and 55 years old who had recovered from COVID-19.

In DNA, the CDR3 is TGTGCCATCAGTGAGAGTCTCCCTTCGGGGTACAACTACGAGCAGTACTTC. Protein: CAISESLPSGYNYEQYF. The chain joins TRBV10-3 to TRBJ2-7; a weak D match, TRBD2 (5 bases). Trimming pared 2 bases from V and 3 bases from J, leaving 20 bases between. The CDR3 covers 17 residues. Germline V gene lookup returns CDR1 ENHRY and CDR2 SYGVKD.